The 32 T cell receptor beta chains below were found in one sample sequenced in a study of T-cell memory formation after mild COVID-19. TCRdb reprocessed the 5' RACE reads via MiXCR and lists one record per CDR3 protein. In the table there are a few hundred thousand distinct CDR3 sequences, roughly 15% of which are singletons. Sequencing input: PBMCs or a T cell subset sorted from them (not recorded which). Source of these receptors: a man younger than 35 who had mild COVID-19 (a few samples of this study predate the infection). Cell type and time point are not known.

This clonotype was seen a handful of times. The rearrangement uses TRBV7-2 and TRBJ2-3; TRBD2 matches at 10 bases. This CDR3 region has 15 residues. Germline CDR1 SGHTA, CDR2 FQGNSA. J gave up 4 bases and V 2 bases, and 3 bases lay outside the gene matches. The CDR3 DNA is TGTGCCAGCAGCTTACTAGCGGGGGCAGCAGATACGCAGTATTTT. It translates to CASSLLAGAADTQYF.

The chain is built from TRBV4-1 and TRBJ2-2; either TRBD1 or TRBD2 may fit D (5 bases each). Germline V lookup: CDR1 MGHRA, CDR2 YSYEKL. V lost 0 bases and J 6 bases, leaving 14 bases between the germline ends. The CDR3 sequence is 16 residues long. CDR3 DNA sequence: TGCGCCAGCAGCCAAGAAGTTGGGGTGGGGGCCGGGGAGCTGTTTTTT. Translation: CASSQEVGVGAGELFF.

The chain links TRBV24-1 to TRBJ2-3; tentative D call: TRBD1 (7 bases). V was pared by 7 bases and J by 6 bases, with 13 bases between. Germline CDR1 KGHDR, CDR2 SFDVKD. The CDR3 has 13 residues. The CDR3 sequence is CATSRQGGDTQYF. As DNA, the CDR3 is TGTGCCACCAGCCGACAGGGAGGTGATACGCAGTATTTT.

Concerning this clonotype: This may stem from a read error, because a much larger clone lies one nucleotide away. This likely comes from a read error, as the CDR3 has no conserved phenylalanine or tryptophan at its end. The chain recombines TRBV5-1 with TRBJ2-5; D is unclear. CDR1 is SGHRS and CDR2 is YFSETQ in the germline V gene. The CDR3 has 12 amino acids. V gave up 2 bases and J gave up 0 bases, with 2 bases separating them. CDR3 sequence (DNA): TGCGCCAGCAGCTTTGACCAAGAGACCCAGTACTTA. Translated: CASSFDQETQYL.

The V gene is TRBV9, the J gene TRBJ1-5; D gene uncertain. Per the germline V gene, CDR1 is SGDLS and CDR2 is YYNGEE. V was shortened by 0 bases and J by 0 bases, with 7 bases between the two germline ends. The CDR3 runs to 15 residues. The CDR3 sequence: CASSVDGISNQPQHF. CDR3 nucleotide sequence: TGTGCCAGCAGCGTAGACGGAATTAGCAATCAGCCCCAGCATTTT.

The rearrangement uses TRBV27 and TRBJ2-1; the match to TRBD2 covers 9 bases. CDR3 length: 14 amino acids. Germline values: CDR1 MNHEY, CDR2 SMNVEV (reference sequence). Unmatched junction bases numbered 10, after V lost 6 bases and J lost 10 bases. The CDR3 DNA sequence: TGTGCCAGCAGAGGCGCGGGGGGGCTTTGGGAGCAGTTCTTC. This encodes CASRGAGGLWEQFF.

This clonotype appeared a few times. The rearrangement uses TRBV6-5 and TRBJ2-5; 13 bases are a match to TRBD2. Germline-derived CDR1 and CDR2 are MNHEY and SVGAGI. The junction had 10 bases not matched to a gene; V was cut back by 5 bases and J by 1 base. This CDR3 comprises 18 residues. The CDR3 DNA follows: TGTGCCAGCAGTATGACTAGCGGGGGGATGTGGGGCCAAGAGACCCAGTACTTC. Translating it yields CASSMTSGGMWGQETQYF.

The sample holds a few counts of this clonotype. The chain combines TRBV6-5 with TRBJ2-5; possible D gene TRBD1, 7 bases. The germline gives CDR1 MNHEY, CDR2 SVGAGI. The CDR3 contains 15 residues. The V end was cut by 6 bases, the J end by 3 bases, with 17 bases between. CDR3 coding DNA: TGTGCCAGCAGCTCGTGGACAGGAGGGAAAGAGACCCAGTACTTC. Protein product: CASSSWTGGKETQYF.

The genes are TRBV5-1 and TRBJ2-3; 14 nucleotides match TRBD2. Germline CDR1 SGHRS, CDR2 YFSETQ. CDR3 length: 17 residues. Losses at the gene ends were 4 bases for V and 4 bases for J; bases not matched to a gene: 8. CDR3 sequence: CASSEWTSGGFADTQYF. The DNA of the CDR3 is TGCGCCAGCAGCGAATGGACTAGCGGGGGGTTCGCAGATACGCAGTATTTT. The whole variable domain, filled in from reference TRBV5-1 and TRBJ2-3, reads KAGVTQTPRYLIKTRGQQVTLSCSPISGHRSVSWYQQTPGQGLQFLFEYFSETQRNKGNFPGRFSGRQFSNSRSEMNVSTLELGDSALYLCASSEWTSGGFADTQYFGPGTRLTVL.

This clonotype was found a few times. The chain is built from TRBV6-5 and TRBJ1-1, with no clear D. The CDR3 is made up of 13 amino acids. Deletions cut 6 bases from V and 1 base from J, with 9 bases between. The germline V gene encodes CDR1 MNHEY and CDR2 SVGAGI. CDR3 coding DNA: TGTGCCAGCAGCGGGCCGGGGAACACTGAAGCTTTCTTT. Translation gives CASSGPGNTEAFF.

The gene calls are TRBV7-2 and TRBJ1-2, with D possibly being TRBD1 (5 bases). Germline CDR1 reads SGHTA; CDR2 reads FQGNSA. This CDR3 has 14 amino acids. V was pared by 5 bases and J by 5 bases, with 15 bases between. This chain's CDR3 is CASSPRARGYGYTF. In DNA form, the CDR3 reads TGTGCCAGCAGCCCCAGGGCAAGAGGGTATGGCTACACCTTC.

The chain couples TRBV5-1 to TRBJ2-1; 9 positions match TRBD1. Germline CDR1 is SGHRS and CDR2 is YFSETQ. This CDR3 spans 14 amino acids. The J segment lost 6 bases and the V segment lost 6 bases, leaving 7 bases of the junction unmatched. CDR3 residues: CASTRDRAFNEQFF. The DNA for the CDR3 is TGCGCCAGCACCCGGGACAGGGCGTTCAATGAGCAGTTCTTC. Variable domain in full (rest from reference TRBV5-1 and TRBJ2-1): KAGVTQTPRYLIKTRGQQVTLSCSPISGHRSVSWYQQTPGQGLQFLFEYFSETQRNKGNFPGRFSGRQFSNSRSEMNVSTLELGDSALYLCASTRDRAFNEQFFGPGTRLTVL.

The chain combines TRBV6-2 or TRBV6-3 with TRBJ2-2; TRBD2 agrees at 11 bases. V trimming: 4 bases; J trimming: 4 bases; junction bases outside the gene matches: 5. This CDR3 region has 16 residues. Germline assignment: CDR1 MNHEY and CDR2 SVGEGT. CDR3 DNA sequence: TGTGCCAGCAGTTTGACACTAGCGGGGGTCACCGGGGAGCTGTTTTTT. Protein sequence: CASSLTLAGVTGELFF.

The sample holds a few counts of this clonotype. The chain joins TRBV12-3 or TRBV12-4 to TRBJ1-1; D is uncertain. This CDR3 has 12 residues. Trimming removed 6 bases from V and 6 bases from J, with 11 bases in between. The CDR3 DNA follows: TGTGCCAGCAGCACCCAGCAGGCTGAAGCTTTCTTT. It is translated as CASSTQQAEAFF.

About this clonotype: At one boundary the junction diverges from the germline segment, which might be a read error. CDR3 coding DNA: TGTGCAAGCAGCCTACAGGGTGGGAGCAATCAGCCCCAGCATTTT. It encodes CASSLQGGSNQPQHF. The rearrangement uses TRBV6-6 and TRBJ1-5; a possible D gene is TRBD1 (6 bases). The CDR3 spans 15 residues. Germline CDR1 is MNHNY and CDR2 is SVGAGI (reference sequence).

The chain recombines TRBV18 with TRBJ2-5; D call uncertain. Germline lookup yields CDR1 KGHSH and CDR2 LQKENI. The CDR3 totals 14 residues. V lost 0 bases to trimming and J lost 5 bases, with 10 bases between them. The CDR3 nucleotides are TGTGCCAGCTCACCACCGGAAGGGCGGGAGACCCAGTACTTC. Translated, it gives CASSPPEGRETQYF.

Only a few counts were recorded for this clonotype. The rearrangement links TRBV5-6 to TRBJ1-1, with D possibly TRBD1 on 5 matching bases. The V end lost 1 base, the J end lost 10 bases, and 11 bases lay between the germline ends. The CDR3 runs 12 residues. Germline CDR1 is SGHDT and CDR2 is YYEEEE. CDR3 nucleotides: TGTGCCAGCAGCTTGCGGGACCAACCAGCTTTCTTT. Translating it yields CASSLRDQPAFF.

The J gene is TRBJ2-3, the V gene TRBV5-1, with D uncertain. The CDR3 runs 15 residues. The germline V gene has CDR1 SGHRS and CDR2 YFSETQ. V dropped 1 base and J dropped 2 bases, with 11 bases sitting between them. This chain's CDR3 is CASSLISFSTDTQYF. The CDR3 DNA reads TGCGCCAGCAGCTTGATTAGCTTTTCCACAGATACGCAGTATTTT.

This rearrangement joins TRBV7-9 to TRBJ2-7; D remains unclear. The CDR3 sequence is 13 residues long. Germline loops: CDR1 SEHNR, CDR2 FQNEAQ (reference sequence). Trimming left V 1 base short and J 6 bases short, with 10 bases between. The CDR3 here is CASSLESVGEQYF. Written as DNA, the CDR3 is TGTGCCAGCAGCTTAGAGTCGGTTGGCGAGCAGTACTTC. Full variable domain (missing parts from reference TRBV7-9 and TRBJ2-7): DTGVSQNPRHKITKRGQNVTFRCDPISEHNRLYWYRQTLGQGPEFLTYFQNEAQLEKSRLLSDRFSAERPKGSFSTLEIQRTEQGDSAMYLCASSLESVGEQYFGPGTRLTVT.

The rearrangement joins TRBV7-3 to TRBJ2-5, with a tentative D call TRBD1 (6 bases). V was clipped by 1 base and J by 4 bases, with 7 bases between them. The CDR3 has 13 amino acids. Germline V gene sequence: CDR1 SGHTA, CDR2 FQGTGA. CDR3 nucleotide sequence: TGTGCCAGCAGCTTAAGCAGGGGAGAGACCCAGTACTTC. This gives the protein CASSLSRGETQYF.

The chain recombines TRBV18 with TRBJ2-1, with 8 bases matching TRBD2. J was trimmed by 4 bases and V by 3 bases; bases with no gene match: 8. The CDR3 is made up of 16 amino acids. CDR1 is KGHSH and CDR2 is LQKENI in the germline V gene. The CDR3 loop is CASSPFPSGGYNEQFF. The CDR3 DNA reads TGTGCCAGCTCACCGTTCCCCAGCGGGGGTTACAATGAGCAGTTCTTC.

This clonotype was detected only a few times. The chain combines TRBV24-1 with TRBJ2-5, with D perhaps matching TRBD2 (7 bases). V was shortened by 9 bases and J by 5 bases, with 18 bases between the two germline ends. Germline assignment: CDR1 KGHDR and CDR2 SFDVKD. The CDR3 consists of 14 residues. CDR3 sequence reads: CATSERGGAETQYF. CDR3 bases: TGTGCCACCTCTGAGAGGGGGGGCGCGGAGACCCAGTACTTC.

The chain combines TRBV12-3 or TRBV12-4 with TRBJ2-1; unclear D gene. The CDR3 has 11 amino acids. Trimming took off 4 bases at V and 9 bases at J, with 7 bases between the two ends. The chain's CDR3 is CASSSLLEQFF. CDR3 coding DNA: TGTGCCAGCAGTTCCCTACTTGAGCAGTTCTTC.

The table lists this clonotype with a few counts. The chain is built from TRBV29-1 and TRBJ2-1, with 9 positions matching TRBD1. This CDR3 has 12 residues. Germline lookup yields CDR1 SQVTM and CDR2 ANQGSEA. CDR3 amino acids: CTVGQGSNEQFF. CDR3 nucleotides: TGCACCGTAGGACAGGGGAGCAATGAGCAGTTCTTC.

The rearrangement uses TRBV6-5 and TRBJ2-3; the match to TRBD2 covers 7 bases. The germline CDR1 and CDR2 sequences are MNHEY and SVGAGI. V lost 6 bases and J lost 2; bases outside the gene matches: 8. The CDR3 covers 15 residues. The CDR3 coding sequence is TGTGCCAGCAGGCCCCGACTAGCCCACACAGATACGCAGTATTTT. Translated, it gives CASRPRLAHTDTQYF.

This sequence joins TRBV25-1 and TRBJ1-1, with D perhaps TRBD1 (6 bases). Germline V gene sequence: CDR1 MGHDK, CDR2 SYGVNS. V was shortened by 6 bases and J by 1 base, with 9 bases between the two germline ends. This CDR3 is built from 13 residues. The CDR3 coding sequence is TGTGCCAGCAGGACCAGGGGGAACACTGAAGCTTTCTTT. Amino acids: CASRTRGNTEAFF.

The chain combines TRBV12-3 or TRBV12-4 with TRBJ2-7, with D tentatively TRBD1 (5 bases). Trimming shortened V by 6 bases and J by 8 bases, and 14 bases separated the two germline ends. This CDR3 comprises 12 residues. The CDR3 region is CASRQKDKKQYF. CDR3 sequence (DNA): TGTGCCAGCAGACAGAAGGACAAGAAGCAGTACTTC.

This clonotype has more than one count but fewer than ten. V and J are TRBV5-8 and TRBJ1-1; possibly TRBD1 for D (5 bases). The CDR3 spans 12 residues. V lost 3 bases, J lost 7 bases, and 10 bases lay in between. Germline V lookup: CDR1 SGHTS, CDR2 YDEGEE. In nucleotides, the CDR3 is TGTGCCAGCAGCTGGGGCCGTGGTGAAGCTTTCTTT. Residues: CASSWGRGEAFF.

The chain uses TRBV3-1 and TRBJ2-3, with unresolved D. The CDR3 length is 14 residues. V gave up 4 bases and J gave up 4 bases, with 12 bases separating them. CDR1 is LGHDT and CDR2 is YNNKEL in the germline V gene (reference sequence). The CDR3, as DNA: TGTGCCAGCAGCCTGGGTGTGCAGGCAGATACGCAGTATTTT. This codes for CASSLGVQADTQYF.

The chain couples TRBV7-9 to TRBJ1-2, with D uncertain. The CDR3 has 14 amino acids. Per germline, CDR1 SEHNR and CDR2 FQNEAQ (reference sequence). The V and J ends lost 2 bases and 2 bases respectively, with 9 bases between them. CDR3 DNA sequence: TGTGCCAGCAGCTTATCGAGAGAGAACTATGGCTACACCTTC. Its translation: CASSLSRENYGYTF.

This clonotype occurred many times. This chain connects TRBV5-6 to TRBJ2-1, with D possibly TRBD1 on 6 matching bases. Germline loops: CDR1 SGHDT, CDR2 YYEEEE. Trimming removed 2 bases at V and 9 bases at J, with 18 bases between. This CDR3 contains 15 residues. CDR3 in DNA: TGTGCCAGCAGCTTCATCGACAGGATCTCCGCTGAGCAGTTCTTC. Protein sequence: CASSFIDRISAEQFF.

This clonotype was detected ten times or more. The chain has TRBV5-5 and TRBJ2-2; no definite D call. The CDR3 contains 15 residues. Trimming pared 5 bases from V and 1 base from J, leaving 12 bases between. CDR1 and CDR2 from the germline V gene are SGHKS and YYEKEE (reference sequence). CDR3 loop: CASSPTVVNTGELFF. The CDR3 DNA sequence: TGTGCCAGCAGTCCGACCGTTGTGAACACCGGGGAGCTGTTTTTT.